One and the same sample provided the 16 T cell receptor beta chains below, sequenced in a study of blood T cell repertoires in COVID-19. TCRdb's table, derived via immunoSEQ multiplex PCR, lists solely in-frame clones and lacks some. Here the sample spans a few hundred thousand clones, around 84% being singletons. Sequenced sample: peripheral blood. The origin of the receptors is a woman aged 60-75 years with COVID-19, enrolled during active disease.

CDR3 nucleotides: TGTGCCAGTAGTACTGGCGGGGGAGAATACGAGCAGTACTTC. It yields the protein CASSTGGGEYEQYF. V usage is TRBV19 and J usage is TRBJ2-7; 7 nucleotides agree with TRBD2. The CDR3 totals 14 residues. Losses at the gene ends were 4 bases for V and 4 bases for J; bases not matched to a gene: 7. CDR1 and CDR2 (germline): LNHDA, SQIVND (reference sequence).

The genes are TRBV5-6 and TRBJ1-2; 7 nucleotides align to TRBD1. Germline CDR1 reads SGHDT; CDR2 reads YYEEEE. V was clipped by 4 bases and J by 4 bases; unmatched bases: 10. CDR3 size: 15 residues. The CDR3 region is CASSPTGRVLYGYTF. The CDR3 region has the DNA TGTGCCAGCAGCCCGACAGGGCGGGTCCTCTATGGCTACACCTTC.

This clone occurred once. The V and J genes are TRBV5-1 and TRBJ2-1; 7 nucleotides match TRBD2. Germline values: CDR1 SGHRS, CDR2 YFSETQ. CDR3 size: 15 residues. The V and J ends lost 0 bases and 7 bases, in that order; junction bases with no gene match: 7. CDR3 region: CASSLASGGWNEQFF. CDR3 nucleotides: TGCGCCAGCAGCTTGGCTAGCGGAGGTTGGAATGAGCAGTTCTTC.

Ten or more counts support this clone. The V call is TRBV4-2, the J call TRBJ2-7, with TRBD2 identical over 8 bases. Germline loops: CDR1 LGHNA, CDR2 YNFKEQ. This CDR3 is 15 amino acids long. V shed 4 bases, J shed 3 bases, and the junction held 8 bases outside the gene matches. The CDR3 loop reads CASSRSTSGNYEQYF. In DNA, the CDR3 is TGTGCCAGCAGCCGCTCCACTAGCGGTAACTACGAGCAGTACTTC.

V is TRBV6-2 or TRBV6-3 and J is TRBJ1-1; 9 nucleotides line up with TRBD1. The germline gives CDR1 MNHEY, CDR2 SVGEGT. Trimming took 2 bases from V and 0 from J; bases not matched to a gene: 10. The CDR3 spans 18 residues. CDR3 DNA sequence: TGTGCCAGCAGTTACATTTCTGGACAGGGGCGGATGAACACTGAAGCTTTCTTT. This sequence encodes CASSYISGQGRMNTEAFF.

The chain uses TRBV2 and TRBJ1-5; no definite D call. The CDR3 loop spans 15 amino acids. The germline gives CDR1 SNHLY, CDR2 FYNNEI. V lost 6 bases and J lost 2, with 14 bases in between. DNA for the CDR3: TGTGCCAGCAGGGCGCCCGGGTTGGGCAATCAGCCCCAGCATTTT. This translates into CASRAPGLGNQPQHF.

CDR3 DNA: TGTGCCAGCAGTTTTGAGCAGGGTAGTGGGAATCAGCCCCAGCATTTT. Translated: CASSFEQGSGNQPQHF. V and J are TRBV28 and TRBJ1-5; a weak D match, TRBD1 (5 bases). The length of the CDR3 is 16 residues. Germline CDR1 and CDR2: MDHEN and SYDVKM. The ends were cut back, 3 bases at V and 4 bases at J, with 16 bases in the middle.

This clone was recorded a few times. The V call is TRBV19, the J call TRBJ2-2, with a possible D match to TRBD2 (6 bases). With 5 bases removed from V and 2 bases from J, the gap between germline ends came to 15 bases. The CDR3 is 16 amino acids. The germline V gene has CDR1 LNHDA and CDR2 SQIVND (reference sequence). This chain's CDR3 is CASSFRRDFNTGELFF. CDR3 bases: TGTGCCAGTAGTTTCAGACGGGACTTTAACACCGGGGAGCTGTTTTTT.

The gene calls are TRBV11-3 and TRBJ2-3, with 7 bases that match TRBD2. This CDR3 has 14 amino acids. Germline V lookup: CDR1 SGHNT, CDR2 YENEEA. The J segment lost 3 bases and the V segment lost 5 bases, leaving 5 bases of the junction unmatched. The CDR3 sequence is CASSRGRETDTQYF. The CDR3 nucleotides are TGTGCCAGCAGCCGTGGGAGGGAGACAGATACGCAGTATTTT.

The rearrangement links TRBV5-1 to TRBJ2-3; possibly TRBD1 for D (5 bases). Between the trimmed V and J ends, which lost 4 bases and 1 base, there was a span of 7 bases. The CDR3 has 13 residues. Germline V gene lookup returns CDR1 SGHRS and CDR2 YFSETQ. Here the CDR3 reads CASSQQGTDTQYF. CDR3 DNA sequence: TGCGCCAGCAGCCAACAGGGCACAGATACGCAGTATTTT.

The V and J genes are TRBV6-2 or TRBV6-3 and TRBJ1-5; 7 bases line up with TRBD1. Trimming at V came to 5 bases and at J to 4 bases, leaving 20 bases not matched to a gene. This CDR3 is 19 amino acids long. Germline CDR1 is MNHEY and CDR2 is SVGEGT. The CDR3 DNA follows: TGTGCCAGCAGTCCGACCGATTACCGGGACAGCACCAGAAATCAGCCCCAGCATTTT. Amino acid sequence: CASSPTDYRDSTRNQPQHF.

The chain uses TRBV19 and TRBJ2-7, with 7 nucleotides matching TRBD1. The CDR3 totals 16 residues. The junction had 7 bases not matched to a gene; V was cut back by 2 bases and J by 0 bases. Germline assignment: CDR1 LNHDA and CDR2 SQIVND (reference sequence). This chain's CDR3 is CASSIRTGGYSYEQYF. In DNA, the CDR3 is TGTGCCAGTAGTATAAGGACAGGAGGATACTCCTACGAGCAGTACTTC.

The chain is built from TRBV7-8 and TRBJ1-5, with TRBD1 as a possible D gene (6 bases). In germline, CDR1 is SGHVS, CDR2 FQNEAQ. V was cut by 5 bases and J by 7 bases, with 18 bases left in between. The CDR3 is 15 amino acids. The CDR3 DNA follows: TGTGCCAGCAGCCCCCGGGACACCTCCCGGCAGCCCCAGCATTTT. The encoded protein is CASSPRDTSRQPQHF.

The CDR3 DNA sequence: TGTGCCAGCATTCCCTTGGGCCCTTTGGGCTATGGCTACACCTTC. Its translation is CASIPLGPLGYGYTF. The chain recombines TRBV2 with TRBJ1-2; no reliable D call. The length of the CDR3 is 15 residues. V lost 7 bases to trimming and J lost 4 bases, with 19 bases between them. Germline CDR1 and CDR2: SNHLY and FYNNEI.

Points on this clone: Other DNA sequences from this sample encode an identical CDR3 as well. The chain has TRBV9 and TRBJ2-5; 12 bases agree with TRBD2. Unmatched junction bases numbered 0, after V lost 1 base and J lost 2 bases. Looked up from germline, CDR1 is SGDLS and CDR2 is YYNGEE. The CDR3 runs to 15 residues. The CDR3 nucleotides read TGTGCCAGCAGCGTAACTAGCGGGGGGCAAGAGACCCAGTACTTC. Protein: CASSVTSGGQETQYF. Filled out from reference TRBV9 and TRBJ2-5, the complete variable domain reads DSGVTQTPKHLITATGQRVTLRCSPRSGDLSVYWYQQSLDQGLQFLIQYYNGEERAKGNILERFSAQQFPDLHSELNLSSLELGDSALYFCASSVTSGGQETQYFGPGTRLLVL.

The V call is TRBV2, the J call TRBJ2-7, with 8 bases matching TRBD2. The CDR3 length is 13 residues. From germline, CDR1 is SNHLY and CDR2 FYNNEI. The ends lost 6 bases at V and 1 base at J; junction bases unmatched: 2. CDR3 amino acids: CASRLAGSYEQYF. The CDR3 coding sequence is TGTGCCAGCAGGTTAGCGGGATCCTACGAGCAGTACTTC. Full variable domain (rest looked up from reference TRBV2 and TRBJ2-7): EPEVTQTPSHQVTQMGQEVILRCVPISNHLYFYWYRQILGQKVEFLVSFYNNEISEKSEIFDDQFSVERPDGSNFTLKIRSTKLEDSAMYFCASRLAGSYEQYFGPGTRLTVT.